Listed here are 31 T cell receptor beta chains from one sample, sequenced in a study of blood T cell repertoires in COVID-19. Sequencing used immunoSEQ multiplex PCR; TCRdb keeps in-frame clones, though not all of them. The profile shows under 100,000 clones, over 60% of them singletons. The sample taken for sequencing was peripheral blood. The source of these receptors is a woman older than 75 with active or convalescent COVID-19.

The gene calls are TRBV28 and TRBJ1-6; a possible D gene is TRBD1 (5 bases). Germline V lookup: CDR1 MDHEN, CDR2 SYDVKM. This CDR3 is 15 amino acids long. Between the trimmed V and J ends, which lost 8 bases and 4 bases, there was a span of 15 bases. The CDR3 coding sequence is TGTGCCAGCGTTCAAGGGGCGAGTTATAATTCACCCCTCCACTTT. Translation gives CASVQGASYNSPLHF.

In nucleotides, the CDR3 is TGCGCCAGCAGCCAAGGGCAGGGGATGAACACTGAAGCTTTCTTT. Protein: CASSQGQGMNTEAFF. The V gene is TRBV4-3, the J gene TRBJ1-1; weak D call: TRBD1 (6 bases). The germline V gene encodes CDR1 LGHNA and CDR2 YSLEER. The CDR3 totals 15 residues. V was trimmed by 1 base and J by 0 bases, leaving 9 bases between them.

This CDR3 reads CASSLAAGLNTGELFF. In nucleotides, the CDR3 is TGCGCCAGCAGCTTGGCGGCAGGCCTGAACACCGGGGAGCTGTTTTTT. The V gene is TRBV5-1, the J gene TRBJ2-2; D gene ambiguous. V dropped 0 bases and J dropped 1 base, with 10 bases sitting between them. CDR3 length: 16 amino acids. Germline loops: CDR1 SGHRS, CDR2 YFSETQ. Full variable domain (outside the CDR3, taken from reference TRBV5-1 and TRBJ2-2): KAGVTQTPRYLIKTRGQQVTLSCSPISGHRSVSWYQQTPGQGLQFLFEYFSETQRNKGNFPGRFSGRQFSNSRSEMNVSTLELGDSALYLCASSLAAGLNTGELFFGEGSRLTVL.

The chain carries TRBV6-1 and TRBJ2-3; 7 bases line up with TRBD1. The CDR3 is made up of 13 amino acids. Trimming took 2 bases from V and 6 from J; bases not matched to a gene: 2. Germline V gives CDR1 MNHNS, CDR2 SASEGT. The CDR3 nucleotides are TGTGCCAGCAGTGAACAAGGGGGCGATACGCAGTATTTT. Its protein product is CASSEQGGDTQYF.

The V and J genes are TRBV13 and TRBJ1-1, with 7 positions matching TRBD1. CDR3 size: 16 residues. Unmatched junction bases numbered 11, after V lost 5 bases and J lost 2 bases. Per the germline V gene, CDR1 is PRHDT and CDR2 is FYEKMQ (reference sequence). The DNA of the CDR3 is TGTGCCAGCAGCAAACAGGGGTGGGGGGACAACACTGAAGCTTTCTTT. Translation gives CASSKQGWGDNTEAFF. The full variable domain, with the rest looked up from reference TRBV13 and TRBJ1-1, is AAGVIQSPRHLIKEKRETATLKCYPIPRHDTVYWYQQGPGQDPQFLISFYEKMQSDKGSIPDRFSAQQFSDYHSELNMSSLELGDSALYFCASSKQGWGDNTEAFFGQGTRLTVV.

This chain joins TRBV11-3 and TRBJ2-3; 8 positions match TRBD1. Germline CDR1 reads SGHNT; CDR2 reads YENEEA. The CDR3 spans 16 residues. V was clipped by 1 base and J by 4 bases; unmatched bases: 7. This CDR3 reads CASSLGNRGSADTQYF. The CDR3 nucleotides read TGTGCCAGCAGCTTAGGAAACAGGGGGTCGGCAGATACGCAGTATTTT. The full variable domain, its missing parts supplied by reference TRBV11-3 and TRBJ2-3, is EAGVVQSPRYKIIEKKQPVAFWCNPISGHNTLYWYLQNLGQGPELLIRYENEEAVDDSQLPKDRFSAERLKGVDSTLKIQPAELGDSAVYLCASSLGNRGSADTQYFGPGTRLTVL.

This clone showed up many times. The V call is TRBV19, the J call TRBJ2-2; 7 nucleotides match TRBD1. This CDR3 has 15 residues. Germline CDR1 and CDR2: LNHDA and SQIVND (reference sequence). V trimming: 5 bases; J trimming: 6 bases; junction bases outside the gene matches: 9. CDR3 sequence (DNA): TGTGCCAGTAGTCCCTCCCGACAGGGTGCCGGGGAGCTGTTTTTT. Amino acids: CASSPSRQGAGELFF. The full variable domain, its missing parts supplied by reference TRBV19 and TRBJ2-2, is DGGITQSPKYLFRKEGQNVTLSCEQNLNHDAMYWYRQDPGQGLRLIYYSQIVNDFQKGDIAEGYSVSREKKESFPLTVTSAQKNPTAFYLCASSPSRQGAGELFFGEGSRLTVL.

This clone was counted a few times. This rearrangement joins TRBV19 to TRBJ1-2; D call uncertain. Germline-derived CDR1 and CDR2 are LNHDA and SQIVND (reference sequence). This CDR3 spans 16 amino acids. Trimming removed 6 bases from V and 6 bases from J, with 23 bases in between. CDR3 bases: TGTGCCAGTAGCCCAACCGAGGTGAGAGTACGAGATGGCTACACCTTC. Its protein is CASSPTEVRVRDGYTF.

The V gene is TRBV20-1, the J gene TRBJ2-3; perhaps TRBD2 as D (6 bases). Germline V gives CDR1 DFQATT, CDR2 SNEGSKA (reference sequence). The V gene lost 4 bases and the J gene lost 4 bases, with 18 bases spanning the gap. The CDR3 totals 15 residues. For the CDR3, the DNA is TGCAGTGCTAATGACTTTGCGGGGCGCTCAGATACGCAGTATTTT. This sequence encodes CSANDFAGRSDTQYF.

CDR3: CASSLDRVGTEAFF. The DNA for the CDR3 is TGTGCCAGCAGCCTGGACAGGGTTGGCACTGAAGCTTTCTTT. The V gene is TRBV11-2, the J gene TRBJ1-1; 8 bases match TRBD1. This CDR3 is 14 amino acids long. The J segment lost 4 bases and the V segment lost 5 bases, leaving 6 bases of the junction unmatched. Per the germline V gene, CDR1 is SGHAT and CDR2 is FQNNGV.

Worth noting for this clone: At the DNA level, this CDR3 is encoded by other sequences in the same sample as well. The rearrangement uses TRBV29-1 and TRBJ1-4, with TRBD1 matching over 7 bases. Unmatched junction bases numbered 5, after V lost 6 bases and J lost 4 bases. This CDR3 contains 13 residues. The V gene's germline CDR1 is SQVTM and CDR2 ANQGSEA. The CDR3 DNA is TGCAGCGTAAGGAGACAGGGTAATGAAAAACTGTTTTTT. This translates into CSVRRQGNEKLFF.

The CDR3 loop is CASSERQGNYGYTF. The CDR3 DNA reads TGTGCCAGCAGTGAACGGCAGGGAAACTATGGCTACACCTTC. The chain is built from TRBV2 and TRBJ1-2, with D maybe TRBD1 (5 bases). Germline V gene sequence: CDR1 SNHLY, CDR2 FYNNEI. V lost 2 bases, J lost 2 bases, and 9 bases lay in between. The CDR3 is made up of 14 amino acids.

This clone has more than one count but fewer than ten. The CDR3 bases are TGTGCCACCAGTGACCGGGACAGGGAAAGCTCTGGGGCCAACGTCCTGACTTTC. As protein: CATSDRDRESSGANVLTF. The genes are TRBV24-1 and TRBJ2-6, with TRBD1 identical over 9 bases. With 4 bases clipped from V and 0 bases from J, the junction kept 6 bases outside the gene matches. CDR3 length: 18 residues. CDR1 and CDR2 from the germline V gene are KGHDR and SFDVKD.

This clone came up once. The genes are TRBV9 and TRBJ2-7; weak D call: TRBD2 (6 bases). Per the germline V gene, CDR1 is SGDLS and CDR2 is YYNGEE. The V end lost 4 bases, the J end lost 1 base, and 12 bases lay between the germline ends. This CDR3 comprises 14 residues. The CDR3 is CASSQAGGSYEQYF. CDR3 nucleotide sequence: TGTGCCAGCAGCCAAGCAGGAGGGTCCTACGAGCAGTACTTC.

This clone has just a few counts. CDR3 DNA sequence: TGTGCCAGCAGTGAAGGTACTAGCGGCCCCACAGATACGCAGTATTTT. Its protein product is CASSEGTSGPTDTQYF. The chain carries TRBV6-4 and TRBJ2-3; the match to TRBD2 covers 8 bases. V gave up 3 bases and J gave up 2 bases; unmatched junction bases: 7. The CDR3 spans 16 residues. Germline CDR1 MRHNA, CDR2 SNTAGT.

DNA for the CDR3: TGCGCCAGCGTCTTCTCCGGGACAGCGAACACTGAAGCTTTCTTT. Translating gives CASVFSGTANTEAFF. The chain uses TRBV10-2 and TRBJ1-1; 7 bases map to TRBD1. V lost 8 bases, J lost 1 base, and 10 bases stayed unmatched. Germline assignment: CDR1 WSHSY and CDR2 SAAADI. This CDR3 spans 15 amino acids.

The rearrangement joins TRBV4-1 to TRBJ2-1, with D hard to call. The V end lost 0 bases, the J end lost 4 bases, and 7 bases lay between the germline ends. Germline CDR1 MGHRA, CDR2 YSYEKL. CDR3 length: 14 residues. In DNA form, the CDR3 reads TGCGCCAGCAGCCAAGAGCAGGTGTACAATGAGCAGTTCTTC. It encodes CASSQEQVYNEQFF.

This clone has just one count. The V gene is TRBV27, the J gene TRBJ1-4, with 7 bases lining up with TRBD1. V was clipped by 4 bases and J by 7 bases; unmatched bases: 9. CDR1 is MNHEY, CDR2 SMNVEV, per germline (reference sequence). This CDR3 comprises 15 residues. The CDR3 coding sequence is TGTGCCAGCAGTTCCCGACAGGGAGTAGGTGAAAAACTGTTTTTT. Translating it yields CASSSRQGVGEKLFF.

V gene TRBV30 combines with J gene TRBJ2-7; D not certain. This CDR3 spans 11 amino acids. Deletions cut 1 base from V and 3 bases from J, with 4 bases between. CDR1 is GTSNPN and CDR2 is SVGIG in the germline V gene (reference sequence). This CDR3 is CAWSDFYEQYF. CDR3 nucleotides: TGTGCCTGGAGTGACTTCTACGAGCAGTACTTC.

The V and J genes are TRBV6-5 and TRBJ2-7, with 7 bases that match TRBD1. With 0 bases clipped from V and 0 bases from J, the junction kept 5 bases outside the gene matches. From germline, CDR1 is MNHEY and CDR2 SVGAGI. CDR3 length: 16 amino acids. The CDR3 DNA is TGTGCCAGCAGTTACTCCGGCCAGGGGGTCTCCTACGAGCAGTACTTC. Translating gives CASSYSGQGVSYEQYF.

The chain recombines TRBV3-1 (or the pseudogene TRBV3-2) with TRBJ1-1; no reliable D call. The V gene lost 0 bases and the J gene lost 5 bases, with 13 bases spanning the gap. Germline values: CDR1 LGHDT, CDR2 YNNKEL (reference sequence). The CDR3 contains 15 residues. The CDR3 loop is CASSQDLEGGTEAFF. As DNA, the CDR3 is TGTGCCAGCAGCCAAGATCTTGAGGGTGGGACTGAAGCTTTCTTT.

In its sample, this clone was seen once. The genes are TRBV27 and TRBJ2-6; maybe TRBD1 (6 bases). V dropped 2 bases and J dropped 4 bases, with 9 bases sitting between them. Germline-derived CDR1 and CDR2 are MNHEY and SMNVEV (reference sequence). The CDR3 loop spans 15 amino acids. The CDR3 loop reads CASSLMGAGANVLTF. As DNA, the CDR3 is TGTGCCAGCAGTTTAATGGGGGCGGGGGCCAACGTCCTGACTTTC. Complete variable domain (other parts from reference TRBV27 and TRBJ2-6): EAQVTQNPRYLITVTGKKLTVTCSQNMNHEYMSWYRQDPGLGLRQIYYSMNVEVTDKGDVPEGYKVSRKEKRNFPLILESPSPNQTSLYFCASSLMGAGANVLTFGAGSRLTVL.

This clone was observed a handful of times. The CDR3 loop reads CASSVQGHDSYNEQFF. CDR3 DNA sequence: TGTGCCAGCAGCGTACAGGGACACGACTCCTACAATGAGCAGTTCTTC. The chain couples TRBV7-3 to TRBJ2-1, with D tentatively TRBD1 (6 bases). This CDR3 spans 16 amino acids. Trimming left V 5 bases short and J 0 bases short, with 14 bases between. CDR1 and CDR2 from the germline V gene are SGHTA and FQGTGA.

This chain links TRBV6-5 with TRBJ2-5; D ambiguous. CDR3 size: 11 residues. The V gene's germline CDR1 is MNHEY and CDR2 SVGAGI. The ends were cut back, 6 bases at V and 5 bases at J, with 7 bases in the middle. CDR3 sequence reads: CASSNRETQYF. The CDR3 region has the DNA TGTGCCAGCAGCAACCGGGAGACCCAGTACTTC.

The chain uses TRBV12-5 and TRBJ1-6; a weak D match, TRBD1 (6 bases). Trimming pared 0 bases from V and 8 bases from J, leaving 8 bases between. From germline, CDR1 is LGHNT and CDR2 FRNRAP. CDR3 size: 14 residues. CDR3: CASGLVGGHSPLHF. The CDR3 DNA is TGTGCTAGTGGTTTGGTTGGGGGCCATTCACCCCTCCACTTT.

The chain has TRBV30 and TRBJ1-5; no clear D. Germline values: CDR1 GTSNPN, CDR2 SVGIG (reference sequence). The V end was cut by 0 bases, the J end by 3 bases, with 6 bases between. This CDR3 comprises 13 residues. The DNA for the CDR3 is TGTGCCTGGAGTGTAGAGGACAATCAGCCCCAGCATTTT. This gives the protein CAWSVEDNQPQHF. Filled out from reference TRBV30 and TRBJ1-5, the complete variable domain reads SQTIHQWPATLVQPVGSPLSLECTVEGTSNPNLYWYRQAAGRGLQLLFYSVGIGQISSEVPQNLSASRPQDRQFILSSKKLLLSDSGFYLCAWSVEDNQPQHFGDGTRLSIL.

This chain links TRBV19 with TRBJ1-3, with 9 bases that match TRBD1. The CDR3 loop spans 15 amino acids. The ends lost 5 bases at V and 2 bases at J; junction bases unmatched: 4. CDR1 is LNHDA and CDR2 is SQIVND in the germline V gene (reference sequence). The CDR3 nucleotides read TGTGCCAGTAGTGTACAGGGGGCCCCTGGAAACACCATATATTTT. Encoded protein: CASSVQGAPGNTIYF. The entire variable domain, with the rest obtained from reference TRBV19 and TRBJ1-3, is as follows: DGGITQSPKYLFRKEGQNVTLSCEQNLNHDAMYWYRQDPGQGLRLIYYSQIVNDFQKGDIAEGYSVSREKKESFPLTVTSAQKNPTAFYLCASSVQGAPGNTIYFGEGSWLTVV.

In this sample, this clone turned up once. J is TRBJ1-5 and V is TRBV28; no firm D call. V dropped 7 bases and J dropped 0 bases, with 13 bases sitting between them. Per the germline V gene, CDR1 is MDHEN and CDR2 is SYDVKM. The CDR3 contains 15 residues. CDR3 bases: TGTGCCAGCACCGAGGGAGGACTTAGCAATCAGCCCCAGCATTTT. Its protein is CASTEGGLSNQPQHF.

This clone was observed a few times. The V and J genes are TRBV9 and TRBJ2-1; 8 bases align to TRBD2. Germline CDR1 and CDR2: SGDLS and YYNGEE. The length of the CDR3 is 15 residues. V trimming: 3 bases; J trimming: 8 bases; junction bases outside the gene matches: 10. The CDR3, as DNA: TGTGCCAGCAGCGCAGGGACTAGTATAGACGATGAGCAGTTCTTC. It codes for CASSAGTSIDDEQFF.

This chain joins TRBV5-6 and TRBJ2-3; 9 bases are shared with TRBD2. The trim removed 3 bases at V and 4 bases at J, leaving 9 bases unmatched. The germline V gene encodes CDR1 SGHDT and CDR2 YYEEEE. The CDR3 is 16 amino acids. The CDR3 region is CASSSVGGGAADTQYF. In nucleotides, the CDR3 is TGTGCCAGCAGCTCCGTGGGCGGGGGGGCCGCAGATACGCAGTATTTT.

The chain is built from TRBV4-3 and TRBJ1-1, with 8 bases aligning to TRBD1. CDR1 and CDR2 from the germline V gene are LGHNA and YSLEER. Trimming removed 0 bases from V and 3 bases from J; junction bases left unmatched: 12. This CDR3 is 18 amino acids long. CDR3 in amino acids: CASSQDLGQVVGDTEAFF. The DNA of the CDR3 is TGCGCCAGCAGCCAAGATCTGGGACAGGTCGTAGGGGACACTGAAGCTTTCTTT.